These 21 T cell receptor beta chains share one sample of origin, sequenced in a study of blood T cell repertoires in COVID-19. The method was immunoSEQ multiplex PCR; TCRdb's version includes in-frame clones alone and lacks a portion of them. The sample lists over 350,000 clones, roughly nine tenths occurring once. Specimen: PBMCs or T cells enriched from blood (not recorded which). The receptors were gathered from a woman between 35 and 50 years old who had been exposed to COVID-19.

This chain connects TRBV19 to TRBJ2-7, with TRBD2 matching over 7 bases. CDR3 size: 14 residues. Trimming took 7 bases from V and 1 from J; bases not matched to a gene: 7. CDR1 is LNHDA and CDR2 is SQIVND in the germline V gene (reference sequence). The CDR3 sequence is CASKPASGSYEQYF. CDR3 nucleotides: TGTGCCAGTAAACCGGCTAGCGGATCCTACGAGCAGTACTTC.

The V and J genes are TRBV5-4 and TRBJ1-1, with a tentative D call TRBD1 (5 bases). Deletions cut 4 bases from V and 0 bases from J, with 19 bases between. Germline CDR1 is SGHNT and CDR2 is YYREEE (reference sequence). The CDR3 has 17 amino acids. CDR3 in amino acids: CASSHPGQTIMNTEAFF. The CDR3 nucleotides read TGTGCCAGCAGCCACCCCGGACAAACCATCATGAACACTGAAGCTTTCTTT.

CDR3 nucleotide sequence: TGTGCCAGCAGCGTAGACCCCGGGACAGTGAACACTGAAGCTTTCTTT. The encoded protein is CASSVDPGTVNTEAFF. The chain uses TRBV9 and TRBJ1-1, with 7 bases that match TRBD1. The CDR3 consists of 16 residues. V trimming: 0 bases; J trimming: 0 bases; junction bases outside the gene matches: 5. The germline CDR1 and CDR2 sequences are SGDLS and YYNGEE. Based on the CDR3 plus reference TRBV9 and TRBJ1-1, the full variable domain is DSGVTQTPKHLITATGQRVTLRCSPRSGDLSVYWYQQSLDQGLQFLIQYYNGEERAKGNILERFSAQQFPDLHSELNLSSLELGDSALYFCASSVDPGTVNTEAFFGQGTRLTVV.

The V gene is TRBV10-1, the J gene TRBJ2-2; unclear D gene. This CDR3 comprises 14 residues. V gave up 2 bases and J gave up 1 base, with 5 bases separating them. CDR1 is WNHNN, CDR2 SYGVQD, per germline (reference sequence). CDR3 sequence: CASSERRNTGELFF. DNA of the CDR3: TGCGCCAGCAGTGAGCGGAGGAACACCGGGGAGCTGTTTTTT.

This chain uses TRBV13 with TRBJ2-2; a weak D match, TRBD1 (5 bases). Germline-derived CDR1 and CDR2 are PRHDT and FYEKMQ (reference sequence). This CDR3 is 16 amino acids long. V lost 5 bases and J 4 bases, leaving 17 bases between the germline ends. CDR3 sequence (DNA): TGTGCCAGCAGCCCGTACGTGTGGGGCGCCACCGGGGAGCTGTTTTTT. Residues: CASSPYVWGATGELFF.

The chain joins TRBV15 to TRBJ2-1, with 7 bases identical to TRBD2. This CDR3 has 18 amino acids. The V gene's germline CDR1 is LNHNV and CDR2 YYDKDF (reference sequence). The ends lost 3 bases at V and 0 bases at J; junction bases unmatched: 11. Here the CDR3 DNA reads TGTGCCACCAGCAGTGATCGTAGCGGGCCAAGCTCCTACAATGAGCAGTTCTTC. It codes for CATSSDRSGPSSYNEQFF.

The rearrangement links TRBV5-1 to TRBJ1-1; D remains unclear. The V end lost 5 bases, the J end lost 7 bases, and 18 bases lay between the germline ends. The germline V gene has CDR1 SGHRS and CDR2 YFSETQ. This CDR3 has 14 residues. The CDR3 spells CASRRVAMGGEAFF. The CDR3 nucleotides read TGCGCCAGCAGGCGGGTCGCGATGGGTGGTGAAGCTTTCTTT.

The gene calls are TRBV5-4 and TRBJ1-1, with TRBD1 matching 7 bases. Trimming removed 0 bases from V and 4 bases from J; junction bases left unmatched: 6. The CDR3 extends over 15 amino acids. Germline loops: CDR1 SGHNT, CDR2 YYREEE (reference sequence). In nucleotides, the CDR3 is TGTGCCAGCAGCTTGGGACAGGGTTTGGGCACTGAAGCTTTCTTT. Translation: CASSLGQGLGTEAFF. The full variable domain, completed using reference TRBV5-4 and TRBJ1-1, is ETGVTQSPTHLIKTRGQQVTLRCSSQSGHNTVSWYQQALGQGPQFIFQYYREEENGRGNFPPRFSGLQFPNYSSELNVNALELDDSALYLCASSLGQGLGTEAFFGQGTRLTVV.

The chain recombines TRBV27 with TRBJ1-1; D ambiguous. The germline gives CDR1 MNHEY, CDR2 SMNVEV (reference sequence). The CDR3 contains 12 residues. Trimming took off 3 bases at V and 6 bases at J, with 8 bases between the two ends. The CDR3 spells CASSFRGAEAFF. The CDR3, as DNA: TGTGCCAGCAGTTTTCGGGGAGCTGAAGCTTTCTTT.

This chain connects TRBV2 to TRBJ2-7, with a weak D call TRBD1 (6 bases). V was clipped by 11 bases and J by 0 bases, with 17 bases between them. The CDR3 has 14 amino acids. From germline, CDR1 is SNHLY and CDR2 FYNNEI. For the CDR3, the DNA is TGTGCCGGTCGGAGTACAGGGTACTCCTACGAGCAGTACTTC. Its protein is CAGRSTGYSYEQYF. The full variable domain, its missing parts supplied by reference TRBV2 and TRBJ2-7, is EPEVTQTPSHQVTQMGQEVILRCVPISNHLYFYWYRQILGQKVEFLVSFYNNEISEKSEIFDDQFSVERPDGSNFTLKIRSTKLEDSAMYFCAGRSTGYSYEQYFGPGTRLTVT.

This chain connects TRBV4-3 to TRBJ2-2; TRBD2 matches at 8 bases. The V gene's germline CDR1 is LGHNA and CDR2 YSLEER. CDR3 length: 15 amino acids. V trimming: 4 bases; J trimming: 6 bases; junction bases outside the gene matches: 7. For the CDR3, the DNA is TGCGCCAGCAGCCCCCGACCAGCGGGAGCCGGGGAGCTGTTTTTT. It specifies CASSPRPAGAGELFF.

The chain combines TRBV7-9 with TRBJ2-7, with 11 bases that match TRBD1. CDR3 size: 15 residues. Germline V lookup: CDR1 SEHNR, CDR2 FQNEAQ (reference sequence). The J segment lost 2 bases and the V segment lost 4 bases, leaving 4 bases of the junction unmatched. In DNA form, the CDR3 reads TGTGCCAGCAGCTGGGCGGGACAGGGGGCCTACGAGCAGTACTTC. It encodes CASSWAGQGAYEQYF. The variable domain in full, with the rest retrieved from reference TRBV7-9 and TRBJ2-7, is DTGVSQNPRHKITKRGQNVTFRCDPISEHNRLYWYRQTLGQGPEFLTYFQNEAQLEKSRLLSDRFSAERPKGSFSTLEIQRTEQGDSAMYLCASSWAGQGAYEQYFGPGTRLTVT.

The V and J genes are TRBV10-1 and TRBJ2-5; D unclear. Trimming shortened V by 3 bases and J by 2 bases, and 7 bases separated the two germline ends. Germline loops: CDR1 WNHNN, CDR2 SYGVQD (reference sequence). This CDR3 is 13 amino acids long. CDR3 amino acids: CASSERGQETQYF. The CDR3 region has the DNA TGCGCCAGCAGTGAAAGAGGTCAAGAGACCCAGTACTTC.

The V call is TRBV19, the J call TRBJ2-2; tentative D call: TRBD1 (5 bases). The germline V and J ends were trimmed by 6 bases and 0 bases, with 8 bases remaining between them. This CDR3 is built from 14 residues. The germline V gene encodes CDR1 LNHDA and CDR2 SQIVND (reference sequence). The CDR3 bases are TGTGCCAGTAGAAGGGGATCGAACACCGGGGAGCTGTTTTTT. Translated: CASRRGSNTGELFF.

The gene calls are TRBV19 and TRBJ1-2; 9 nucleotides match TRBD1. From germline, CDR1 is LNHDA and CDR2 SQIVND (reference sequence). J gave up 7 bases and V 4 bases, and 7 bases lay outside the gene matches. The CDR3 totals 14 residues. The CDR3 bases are TGTGCCAGTAGTAGCACAAGGACAGGGGCTGGCTACACCTTC. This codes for CASSSTRTGAGYTF.

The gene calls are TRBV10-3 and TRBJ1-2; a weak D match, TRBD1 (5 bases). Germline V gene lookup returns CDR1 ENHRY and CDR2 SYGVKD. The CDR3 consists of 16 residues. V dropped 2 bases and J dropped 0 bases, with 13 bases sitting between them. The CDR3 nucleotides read TGTGCCATCAGTGAGCCGAACAGGCGACCTAACTATGGCTACACCTTC. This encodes CAISEPNRRPNYGYTF.

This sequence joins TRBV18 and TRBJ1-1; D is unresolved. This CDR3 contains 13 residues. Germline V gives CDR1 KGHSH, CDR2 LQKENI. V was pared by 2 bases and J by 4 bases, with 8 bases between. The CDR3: CASSPTRITEAFF. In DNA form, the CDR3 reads TGTGCCAGCTCACCAACGCGTATCACTGAAGCTTTCTTT.

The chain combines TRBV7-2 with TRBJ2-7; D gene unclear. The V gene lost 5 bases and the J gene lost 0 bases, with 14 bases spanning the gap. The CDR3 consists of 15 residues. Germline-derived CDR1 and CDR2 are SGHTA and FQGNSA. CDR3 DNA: TGTGCCAGCAGCCCCTACTCTAGTAGCTCCTACGAGCAGTACTTC. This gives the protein CASSPYSSSSYEQYF.

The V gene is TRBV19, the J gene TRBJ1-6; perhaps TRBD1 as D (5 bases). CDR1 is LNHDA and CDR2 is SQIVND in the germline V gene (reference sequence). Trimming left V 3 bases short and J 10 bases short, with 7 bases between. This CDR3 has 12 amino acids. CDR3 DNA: TGTGCCAGTAGTATTGGGGGGTCACCCCTCCACTTT. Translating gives CASSIGGSPLHF.

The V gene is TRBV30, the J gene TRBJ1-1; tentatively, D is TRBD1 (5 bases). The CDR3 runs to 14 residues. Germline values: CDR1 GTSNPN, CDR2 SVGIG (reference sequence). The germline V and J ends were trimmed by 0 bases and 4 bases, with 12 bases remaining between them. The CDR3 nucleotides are TGTGCCTGGAGTGTACGTTTCGGGGGCACTGAAGCTTTCTTT. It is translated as CAWSVRFGGTEAFF. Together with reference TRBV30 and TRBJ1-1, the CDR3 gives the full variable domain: SQTIHQWPATLVQPVGSPLSLECTVEGTSNPNLYWYRQAAGRGLQLLFYSVGIGQISSEVPQNLSASRPQDRQFILSSKKLLLSDSGFYLCAWSVRFGGTEAFFGQGTRLTVV.

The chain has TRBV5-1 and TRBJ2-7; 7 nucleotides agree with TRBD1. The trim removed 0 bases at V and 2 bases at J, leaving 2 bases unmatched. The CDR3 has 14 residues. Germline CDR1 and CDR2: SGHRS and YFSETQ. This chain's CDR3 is CASSLEGATYEQYF. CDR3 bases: TGCGCCAGCAGCTTGGAGGGGGCCACCTACGAGCAGTACTTC.